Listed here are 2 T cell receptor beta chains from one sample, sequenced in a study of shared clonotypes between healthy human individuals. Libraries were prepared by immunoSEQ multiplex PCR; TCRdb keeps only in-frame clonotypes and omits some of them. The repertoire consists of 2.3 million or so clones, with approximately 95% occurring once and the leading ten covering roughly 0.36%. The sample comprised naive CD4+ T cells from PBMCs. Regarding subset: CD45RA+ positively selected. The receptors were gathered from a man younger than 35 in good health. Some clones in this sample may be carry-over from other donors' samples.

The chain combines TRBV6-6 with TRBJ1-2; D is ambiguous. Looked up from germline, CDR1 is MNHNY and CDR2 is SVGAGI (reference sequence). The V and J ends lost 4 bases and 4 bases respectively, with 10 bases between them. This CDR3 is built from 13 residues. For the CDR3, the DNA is TGTGCCAGCAGTTCCCAACTATCCTATGGCTACACCTTC. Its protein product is CASSSQLSYGYTF.

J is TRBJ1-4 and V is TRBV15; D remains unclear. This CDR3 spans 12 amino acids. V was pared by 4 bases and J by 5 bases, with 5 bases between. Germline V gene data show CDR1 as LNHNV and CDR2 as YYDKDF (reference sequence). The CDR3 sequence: CATSNPNEKLFF. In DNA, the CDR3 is TGTGCCACCAGCAACCCGAATGAAAAACTGTTTTTT.